This TCR beta chain was obtained from a study of blood T cell repertoires in COVID-19. Measured with immunoSEQ multiplex PCR; TCRdb has only the in-frame clones, and not every one. The table includes under 350,000 clones, less than 90% detected once. Germline assignment: CDR1 SEHNR and CDR2 FQNEAQ (reference sequence). This CDR3 is 14 amino acids long. V gave up 7 bases and J gave up 5 bases; unmatched junction bases: 6. Sequencing input: peripheral blood. The J gene is TRBJ1-4, the V gene TRBV7-9; TRBD1 matches at 8 bases. This TCR derives from a human donor in a cohort sampled during active COVID-19. CDR3 bases: TGTGCCAGCACCCAGACAGGGGTGAATGAAAAACTGTTTTTT. Its protein is CASTQTGVNEKLFF.